Shown below are 17 T cell receptor beta chains from a single sample sequenced in a study of OX40 agonist ivuxolimab in advanced cancers. Clones were read by immunoSEQ multiplex PCR, and TCRdb kept only the in-frame ones, dropping some. The data contain about 34,000 clones, roughly 89% of them seen just once; the ten biggest clones take up 9.1%. Sequenced here: CD4+ or CD8+ T cells sorted from blood, sampled in a trial of the OX40 agonist ivuxolimab. These receptors all come from an adult with an advanced solid tumor such as melanoma, head and neck, liver or kidney cancer.

V is TRBV9 and J is TRBJ1-3; 7 bases fit TRBD1. Trimming removed 0 bases from V and 0 bases from J; junction bases left unmatched: 3. Per the germline V gene, CDR1 is SGDLS and CDR2 is YYNGEE. This CDR3 contains 16 residues. The CDR3 spells CASSVGGQSSGNTIYF. In nucleotides, the CDR3 is TGTGCCAGCAGCGTAGGGGGACAGAGCTCTGGAAACACCATATATTTT.

This clone was counted a single time. The genes are TRBV28 and TRBJ1-1; tentative D call: TRBD1 (5 bases). CDR3 length: 14 amino acids. V lost 3 bases and J lost 3, with 11 bases in between. CDR1 and CDR2 (germline): MDHEN, SYDVKM. The CDR3 loop is CASSFMGPDTEAFF. As DNA, the CDR3 is TGTGCCAGCAGTTTTATGGGACCGGACACTGAAGCTTTCTTT.

This clone has only one observation. The chain employs TRBV6-1 and TRBJ2-2; TRBD1 agrees at 8 bases. The CDR3 covers 15 residues. Germline V gives CDR1 MNHNS, CDR2 SASEGT. J was trimmed by 0 bases and V by 6 bases; bases with no gene match: 3. In DNA, the CDR3 is TGTGCCAGCAGACTACAGGGGGCGAACACCGGGGAGCTGTTTTTT. It specifies CASRLQGANTGELFF.

This chain links TRBV11-2 with TRBJ2-1, with 7 bases matching TRBD1. The J segment lost 2 bases and the V segment lost 1 base, leaving 5 bases of the junction unmatched. CDR3 length: 16 amino acids. The V gene's germline CDR1 is SGHAT and CDR2 FQNNGV. The chain's CDR3 is CASSLVDRVTYNEQFF. CDR3 bases: TGTGCCAGCAGCTTAGTCGACAGGGTGACCTACAATGAGCAGTTCTTC.

This chain links TRBV9 with TRBJ2-5; 12 bases are a match to TRBD2. With V trimmed by 0 bases and J by 4 bases, 10 bases remained unmatched. Germline CDR1 is SGDLS and CDR2 is YYNGEE. The CDR3 totals 18 residues. CDR3 in amino acids: CASSVVPSGRAGGETQYF. The CDR3 DNA reads TGTGCCAGCAGCGTAGTTCCTAGCGGGAGGGCCGGGGGAGAGACCCAGTACTTC.

This clone was seen once. The chain couples TRBV6-5 to TRBJ1-1, with D perhaps matching TRBD1 (5 bases). The CDR3 loop spans 14 amino acids. Germline loops: CDR1 MNHEY, CDR2 SVGAGI. V was shortened by 5 bases and J by 1 base, with 11 bases between the two germline ends. CDR3 coding DNA: TGTGCCAGCAGTAAGGGGTTTAGGAACACTGAAGCTTTCTTT. Translation gives CASSKGFRNTEAFF.

The V gene is TRBV10-3, the J gene TRBJ2-5; D not resolved. V was shortened by 4 bases and J by 1 base, with 7 bases between the two germline ends. This CDR3 region has 13 residues. Germline CDR1 ENHRY, CDR2 SYGVKD. The CDR3 nucleotides read TGTGCCATCAGTGTTGACGGCCAAGAGACCCAGTACTTC. Amino acids: CAISVDGQETQYF.

The rearrangement joins TRBV5-4 to TRBJ2-1; tentatively, D is TRBD2 (7 bases). V lost 0 bases and J lost 0, with 16 bases in between. CDR1 and CDR2 from the germline V gene are SGHNT and YYREEE (reference sequence). The CDR3 has 18 amino acids. CDR3 loop: CASSLAGGGSFSYNEQFF. The CDR3 DNA reads as TGTGCCAGCAGCTTGGCCGGGGGCGGGAGTTTCTCCTACAATGAGCAGTTCTTC.

This clone showed up just a few times. The chain employs TRBV19 and TRBJ1-2; D might be TRBD1 (6 bases). Germline loops: CDR1 LNHDA, CDR2 SQIVND (reference sequence). Between the trimmed V and J ends, which lost 5 bases and 8 bases, there was a span of 15 bases. The CDR3 consists of 13 residues. The CDR3 reads CASSDTGTYGYTF. DNA of the CDR3: TGTGCCAGTAGTGATACAGGGACGTACGGCTACACCTTC.

The chain recombines TRBV5-1 with TRBJ2-5; D possibly corresponds to TRBD1 (5 bases). The CDR3 loop spans 14 amino acids. Germline V gene data show CDR1 as SGHRS and CDR2 as YFSETQ. The V end was cut by 0 bases, the J end by 5 bases, with 11 bases between. CDR3 sequence reads: CASSLDSTVETQYF. The CDR3 DNA is TGCGCCAGCAGCTTGGATTCGACAGTGGAGACCCAGTACTTC.

This chain uses TRBV15 with TRBJ1-2; 7 bases agree with TRBD1. The CDR3 has 15 amino acids. Germline CDR1 LNHNV, CDR2 YYDKDF (reference sequence). J lost 2 bases, V lost 3 bases, and 6 bases had no gene match. The DNA for the CDR3 is TGTGCCACCAGCAGGGGTACGGGACAGAACTATGGCTACACCTTC. Protein sequence: CATSRGTGQNYGYTF.

The chain links TRBV19 to TRBJ2-3; possibly TRBD1 for D (6 bases). The CDR3 contains 13 residues. Per the germline V gene, CDR1 is LNHDA and CDR2 is SQIVND (reference sequence). V lost 3 bases and J lost 5, with 9 bases in between. The CDR3 DNA reads as TGTGCCAGTAGTATCGGGACAAAAGATACGCAGTATTTT. This translates into CASSIGTKDTQYF.

The chain links TRBV5-1 to TRBJ1-2, with D uncertain. This CDR3 comprises 13 residues. Germline loops: CDR1 SGHRS, CDR2 YFSETQ. V lost 4 bases and J lost 0, with 7 bases in between. CDR3 in DNA: TGCGCCAGCAGCCCGGGAGCTAACTATGGCTACACCTTC. It specifies CASSPGANYGYTF.

This chain links TRBV6-5 with TRBJ2-1, with TRBD2 matching over 7 bases. Germline trimming cut 4 bases from V and 6 bases from J; bases unmatched to any gene: 9. This CDR3 contains 15 residues. CDR1 and CDR2 from the germline V gene are MNHEY and SVGAGI. The CDR3 protein is CASSFTRLAVNEQFF. The CDR3 DNA reads TGTGCCAGCAGTTTTACCCGCCTAGCGGTCAATGAGCAGTTCTTC.

This chain connects TRBV5-4 to TRBJ2-5; 7 nucleotides line up with TRBD1. CDR3 length equals 15 residues. The V segment lost 0 bases and the J segment 2 bases; nucleotides outside the gene matches: 4. Germline lookup yields CDR1 SGHNT and CDR2 YYREEE (reference sequence). CDR3 coding DNA: TGTGCCAGCAGCTTGGGGGGACAGAATCAAGAGACCCAGTACTTC. Its protein product is CASSLGGQNQETQYF.

The chain recombines TRBV27 with TRBJ2-5; D might be TRBD2 (6 bases). Trimming cost V 4 bases and J 4 bases, with 10 bases left between them. Germline V gene lookup returns CDR1 MNHEY and CDR2 SMNVEV (reference sequence). CDR3 length: 13 amino acids. The CDR3 DNA reads as TGTGCCAGCAGTTGGCGGGAAAGAGAGACCCAGTACTTC. Translated, it gives CASSWRERETQYF.

This chain connects TRBV7-2 to TRBJ2-5, with D perhaps matching TRBD2 (6 bases). From germline, CDR1 is SGHTA and CDR2 FQGNSA. Trimming removed 4 bases at V and 7 bases at J, with 10 bases between. The CDR3 is 12 residues long. The CDR3 reads CASSSGGGTQYF. For the CDR3, the DNA is TGTGCCAGCAGCTCCGGGGGTGGGACCCAGTACTTC.